This TCR beta chain was observed in a study of response to subunit inactivated influenza vaccine. Overall study results and limits: Each seasonal influenza vaccination, the authors suggested, recruits few new T cells.

This CDR3 has 14 amino acids. Trimming pared 6 bases from V and 6 bases from J, leaving 18 bases between. The V gene's germline CDR1 is DFQATT and CDR2 SNEGSKA (reference sequence). TCRdb re-called the RT-PCR reads with MiXCR, one entry per CDR3 protein. Of under 550,000 distinct CDR3 sequences listed, around 8% were seen once; the top ten hold 10% to 15%. This clonotype was found a few times. Its specificity is unknown. The sample here was PBMCs from blood, taken roughly 24 months after vaccination. This receptor was taken from a man in his fifties or sixties who received an inactivated influenza vaccine. The chain carries TRBV20-1 and TRBJ2-4; TRBD1 might be the D (7 bases). Written as DNA, the CDR3 is TGCAGTGCCCGACAGGGTGCCGGGGGAAACATTCAGTACTTC. Protein product: CSARQGAGGNIQYF.